The text below deals with one T cell receptor (beta chain). The record originates from a study of T cells in Graves' hyperthyroidism and ophthalmopathy. TCR beta CDR3 regions were amplified from RNA. The TCR CDR3 was amplified in a first-round RT-PCR using the HTBI primer set. A single record per CDR3 protein comes from TCRdb applying MiXCR to the multiplex PCR reads. The repertoire includes hundreds of thousands of distinct CDR3 sequences, 12% to 15% of them detected once, and roughly 10% sits in the top ten. V was cut by 3 bases and J by 2 bases, with 14 bases left in between. Germline lookup yields CDR1 DFQATT and CDR2 SNEGSKA (reference sequence). CDR3 length: 15 residues. Stable Graves' hyperthyroidism denoted no ophthalmopathy progression over 18 months.

The sequencing input was blood. This sequence originates from a woman aged 18-29 years with Graves' hyperthyroidism. This sequence joins TRBV20-1 and TRBJ1-5; TRBD1 is a possible D gene (6 bases). The CDR3 sequence is CSASSGGGGNQPQHF. The CDR3 bases are TGCAGTGCTAGCTCGGGAGGGGGAGGCAATCAGCCCCAGCATTTT.